This is a list of T cell receptor beta chains from one sample in a study of OX40 agonist ivuxolimab in advanced cancers. TCRdb keeps only in-frame clones here, not all; method: immunoSEQ multiplex PCR. Of 85,000 to 130,000 clones listed, over 75% are singletons. The material was CD4+ or CD8+ T cells sorted from blood, obtained in a trial of the OX40 agonist ivuxolimab. The receptors were gathered from an adult with an advanced solid tumor such as melanoma, head and neck, liver or kidney cancer. Both conserved end residues are part of each CDR3. A D gene is named only where the DNA matches it firmly. Clone size appears in some rows only: once, few, many, or a class for an expanded clone.

once	TRBD1	TRBJ2-5	TRBV27	TGTGCCAGCAGTTTAGCCCCCACTCTCCGACAGGGGGAGACCCAGTACTTC	CASSLAPTLRQGETQYF
NA	NA	TRBJ1-1	TRBV18	TGTGCCAGCTCACCACCTGACAGGAGGTGGAACCAAAATCCGAACACTGAAGCTTTCTTT	CASSPPDRRWNQNPNTEAFF
NA	TRBD1	TRBJ1-2	TRBV7-2	TGTGCCAGCAGGGCCGGGCCTAATGGACAGGGAATGAGGGGCTACACCTTC	CASRAGPNGQGMRGYTF
NA	TRBD1	TRBJ1-2	TRBV7-8	TGTGCCAGCAGCGACCGGGACAGGGGGCAAGGCTACACCTTC	CASSDRDRGQGYTF
NA	TRBD2	TRBJ2-3	TRBV9	TGTGCCAGCAGCGCGAGACTAGCGGGGGGGCGGGGCACAGATACGCAGTATTTT	CASSARLAGGRGTDTQYF
NA	NA	TRBJ2-1	TRBV28	TGTGCCAGCAGTTTAGGGGTTTCCTACAATGAGCAGTTCTTC	CASSLGVSYNEQFF
NA	NA	TRBJ2-1	TRBV7-9	TGTGCCAGCAGCTTAAGGGCCTCCCAGGTCAATGAGCAGTTCTTC	CASSLRASQVNEQFF
NA	TRBD2	TRBJ2-5	TRBV9	TGTGCCAGCAGCTCCCTAGCGGGAGTCGAGACCCAGTACTTC	CASSSLAGVETQYF
NA	TRBD1	TRBJ2-5	TRBV28	TGTGCCAGCAGTTCAGGGGGCGAGGTTCAAGAGACCCAGTACTTC	CASSSGGEVQETQYF
NA	TRBD2	TRBJ2-5	TRBV11-2	TGTGCCAGCAGCCGTAGCGGGACAGAGACCCAGTACTTC	CASSRSGTETQYF
NA	NA	TRBJ2-7	TRBV28	TGTGCCAGCAGTTTGAGGTACGAGCAGTACTTC	CASSLRYEQYF
NA	NA	TRBJ1-5	TRBV28	TGTGCCAGCAGTTTGGGGCAATCGAGGCCCCAGCATTTT	CASSLGQSRPQHF
NA	NA	TRBJ2-6	TRBV6-5	TGTGCCAGCAGCTATTCAGGGTCTGGGGCCAACGTCCTGACTTTC	CASSYSGSGANVLTF
NA	NA	TRBJ1-4	TRBV14	TGTGCCAGCAGCCAACAAGATAGACCGAATGAAAAACTGTTTTTT	CASSQQDRPNEKLFF
NA	TRBD1	TRBJ1-2	TRBV2	TGTGCCAGCAGTGAAGCTCCGGGACAGGGGTTTGGCTACACCTTC	CASSEAPGQGFGYTF
once	NA	TRBJ1-5	TRBV30	TGTGCCTGGAGTGTACTACAGCGCTCGCAGCCCCAGCATTTT	CAWSVLQRSQPQHF
NA	NA	TRBJ1-5	TRBV27	TGTGCCAGCAGTTTATCAGGAGGGATCGGTCAGCCCCAGCATTTT	CASSLSGGIGQPQHF
NA	TRBD2	TRBJ2-2	TRBV19	TGTGCCAGTAGTCCCGGACTAGCGGGGGTTACCGGGGAGCTGTTTTTT	CASSPGLAGVTGELFF
NA	NA	TRBJ1-3	TRBV5-1	TGCGCCAGCAGCTTTGGAGCTGGAAACACCATATATTTT	CASSFGAGNTIYF
NA	NA	TRBJ2-2	TRBV7-2	TGTGCCAGCAGCTTAGGGGTAGGAGGGCCCACCGGGGAGCTGTTTTTT	CASSLGVGGPTGELFF
NA	TRBD1	TRBJ1-2	TRBV7-2	TGTGCCAGCAGCTTCGGGACAGGGGGCTCGTATGGCTACACCTTC	CASSFGTGGSYGYTF
NA	NA	TRBJ1-1	TRBV6-5	TGTGCCAGCAGGACGGCGGGACTGGGAAACACTGAAGCTTTCTTT	CASRTAGLGNTEAFF
few	TRBD1	TRBJ1-5	TRBV7-8	TGTGCCAGCGGCCCGGGACAGGGGGCGGAACAGCCCCAGCATTTT	CASGPGQGAEQPQHF
NA	NA	TRBJ2-1	TRBV29-1	TGCAGCGTTGCTGGCAAGGGGGGGAATGAGCAGTTCTTC	CSVAGKGGNEQFF
NA	TRBD2	TRBJ2-3	TRBV18	TGTGCCAGCTCTACTAGCGGAAACACAGATACGCAGTATTTT	CASSTSGNTDTQYF
once	TRBD1	TRBJ2-1	TRBV7-2	TGTGCCAGCACCAACCTCAGGGGGAATGAGCAGTTCTTC	CASTNLRGNEQFF
NA	TRBD1	TRBJ1-2	TRBV9	TGTGCCAGCAGCCTACGGACAGGGTACGATGGCTACACCTTC	CASSLRTGYDGYTF
NA	NA	TRBJ1-2	TRBV6-5	TGTGCCAGCAGTCCCCTACGGGGGGAGGGTGGCTACACCTTC	CASSPLRGEGGYTF
NA	NA	TRBJ1-1	TRBV29-1	TGCAGCGTTGGGGGGGGATTTCTATACACTGAAGCTTTCTTT	CSVGGGFLYTEAFF
NA	NA	TRBJ2-7	TRBV25-1	TGTGCCAGCAGTGGCTCAAGACCTCAACTCTACGAGCAGTACTTC	CASSGSRPQLYEQYF
NA	NA	TRBJ2-4	TRBV27	TGTGCCAGCAGTTTAAAGGGGAACAGGAACATTCAGTACTTC	CASSLKGNRNIQYF
NA	NA	TRBJ1-2	TRBV18	TGTGCCAGCTCACCACCAGGCCACCTTGGCGGCTATGGCTACACCTTC	CASSPPGHLGGYGYTF
NA	NA	TRBJ1-3	TRBV5-1	TGCGCCAGCAGCTTGGGAGGGCAGAACTCTGGAAACACCATATATTTT	CASSLGGQNSGNTIYF
NA	NA	TRBJ2-1	TRBV2	TGTGCCAGCAAGGAACAGGGCTACAATGAGCAGTTCTTC	CASKEQGYNEQFF
once	NA	TRBJ1-1	TRBV6-1	TGTGCCAGCAGTGCCAAGGGAACAGGTGAAGCTTTCTTT	CASSAKGTGEAFF
NA	NA	TRBJ1-5	TRBV6-1	TGTGCCAGCAGTGACAGGAACAATCAGCCCCAGCATTTT	CASSDRNNQPQHF
NA	NA	TRBJ1-2	TRBV6-5	TGTGCCAGCAGGGAAAGACAATATGGCTACACCTTC	CASRERQYGYTF
NA	NA	TRBJ1-1	TRBV18	TGTGCCAGCTCACCAAAGCGTTCGAGCACTGAAGCTTTCTTT	CASSPKRSSTEAFF
NA	TRBD1	TRBJ2-5	TRBV6-5	TGTGCCAGCAGCGACAGGGGGATTCGGAAGACCCAGTACTTC	CASSDRGIRKTQYF
NA	NA	TRBJ1-4	TRBV7-9	TGTGCCAGCAGCCCCGACAGCCGAACTAATGAAAAACTGTTTTTT	CASSPDSRTNEKLFF
NA	TRBD2	TRBJ2-3	TRBV9	TGTGCCAGCAGCGTAGCTCCTAGCGGGGGGCAAAATACGCAGTATTTT	CASSVAPSGGQNTQYF
NA	NA	TRBJ1-1	TRBV4-1	TGCGCCAGCAGCGGTTTTAAGTACACTGAAGCTTTCTTT	CASSGFKYTEAFF
NA	NA	TRBJ2-1	TRBV4-2	TGTGCCAGCAGCCAAGACCCCAGGAATCCCGGGGTAAATGAGCAGTTCTTC	CASSQDPRNPGVNEQFF
NA	NA	TRBJ1-2	TRBV6-5	TGTGCCAGCAGAAAGAACGCGAGTCCCGCTGGCTACACCTTC	CASRKNASPAGYTF
NA	TRBD1	TRBJ1-5	TRBV7-2	TGTGCCAGCAGCGCGAGGGGGGGACAGGGAAAAAACCAGCCCCAGCATTTT	CASSARGGQGKNQPQHF
NA	NA	TRBJ2-1	TRBV7-2	TGTGCCAGCAGCCCCCGGGCGGCTCAAGATGAGCAGTTCTTC	CASSPRAAQDEQFF
NA	TRBD1	TRBJ2-7	TRBV18	TGTGCCAGCTCACTCGCCGGGACAGTTTTATACGAGCAGTACTTC	CASSLAGTVLYEQYF
NA	TRBD2	TRBJ2-2	TRBV7-2	TGTGCCAGCAGCTTAGGCGGGGGGGCCGTCGGGGAGCTGTTTTTT	CASSLGGGAVGELFF
NA	NA	TRBJ2-7	TRBV14	TGTGCCAGCAGCCAAGAGTCCTACGAGCAGTACTTC	CASSQESYEQYF
NA	TRBD1	TRBJ2-3	TRBV28	TGTGCCCCGCAGGGGGCAGCGGCACGGGGCACAGATACGCAGTATTTT	CAPQGAAARGTDTQYF
NA	NA	TRBJ1-4	TRBV18	TGTGCCAGCTCACCACAGGGTGAGGGTAATGAAAAACTGTTTTTT	CASSPQGEGNEKLFF
NA	TRBD2	TRBJ2-3	TRBV25-1	TGTGCCAGCACCGTACTAGCGGGGGGGCAAGATACGCAGTATTTT	CASTVLAGGQDTQYF
NA	NA	TRBJ2-3	TRBV6-5	TGTGCCAGCAGTGAACCGGGGTCCACAGATACGCAGTATTTT	CASSEPGSTDTQYF
NA	NA	TRBJ2-5	TRBV5-4	TGTGCCAGCAGCTTGGGGCGGGGACAACAAGAGACCCAGTACTTC	CASSLGRGQQETQYF
NA	NA	TRBJ2-6	TRBV7-2	TGTGCCAGCAGCCCCTCGAACAGGGGACTTACTGGGGCCAACGTCCTGACTTTC	CASSPSNRGLTGANVLTF
NA	NA	TRBJ1-1	TRBV30	TGTGCCTGGAGCCCTACCAGGGCAGGGGCTCGGGCTTTCTTT	CAWSPTRAGARAFF
NA	NA	TRBJ2-7	TRBV6-6	TGTGCCAGCAGTGACCCAGGCGAGAGCTCCTACGAGCAGTACTTC	CASSDPGESSYEQYF